This T cell receptor (beta chain) was sequenced during a study of blood T cell repertoires in COVID-19. Participants were aged about 18 to 90 years, lived in about 26 US areas, and enrolled virtually. Self-reported history from a screening survey and questionnaire set each donor's cohort. Produced via immunoSEQ multiplex PCR; TCRdb's table is partial and in-frame only. The data show 90,000 to 120,000 clones, 65% to 90% seen once. Specimen: PBMCs or T cells enriched from blood (not recorded which). The receptor comes from a woman aged 50 to 60 who had recovered from COVID-19.

CDR3 amino acids: CSVGTGKPEAFF. CDR3 coding DNA: TGCAGCGTTGGGACAGGTAAACCTGAAGCTTTCTTT. The V gene is TRBV29-1, the J gene TRBJ1-1, with TRBD1 identical over 7 bases. This CDR3 has 12 amino acids. V lost 4 bases, J lost 6 bases, and 5 bases stayed unmatched. Germline V gene lookup returns CDR1 SQVTM and CDR2 ANQGSEA.